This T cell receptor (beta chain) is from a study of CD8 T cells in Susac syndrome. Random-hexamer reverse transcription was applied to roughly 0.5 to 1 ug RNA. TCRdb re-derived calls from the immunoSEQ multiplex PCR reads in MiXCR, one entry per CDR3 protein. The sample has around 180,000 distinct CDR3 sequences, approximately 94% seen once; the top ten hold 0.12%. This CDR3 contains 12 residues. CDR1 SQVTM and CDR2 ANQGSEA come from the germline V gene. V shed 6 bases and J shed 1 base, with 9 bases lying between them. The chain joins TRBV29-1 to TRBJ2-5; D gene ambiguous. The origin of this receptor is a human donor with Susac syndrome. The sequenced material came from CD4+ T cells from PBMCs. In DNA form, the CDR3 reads TGCAGCGTAAAAGGCGGCCAAGAGACCCAGTACTTC. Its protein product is CSVKGGQETQYF.